This T cell receptor beta chain stems from a study of control samples from healthy donors and cancer patients. Profiling relied on immunoSEQ multiplex PCR, and the TCRdb table lists in-frame clones only, not all of them. The data contain approximately 120,000 clones, around 88% of them seen just once; the ten biggest clones take up roughly 18%. This CDR3 has 11 residues. The germline gives CDR1 DFQATT, CDR2 SNEGSKA (reference sequence). The V and J ends lost 3 bases and 14 bases, in that order; junction bases with no gene match: 6. Sequenced: blood. The clonotype was recovered from a woman between 45 and 65 years old in good health. The chain links TRBV20-1 to TRBJ1-4; TRBD1 agrees at 7 bases. In nucleotides, the CDR3 is TGCAGTGCTAGTAACCAGGGGGACCTGTTTTTT. It specifies CSASNQGDLFF.